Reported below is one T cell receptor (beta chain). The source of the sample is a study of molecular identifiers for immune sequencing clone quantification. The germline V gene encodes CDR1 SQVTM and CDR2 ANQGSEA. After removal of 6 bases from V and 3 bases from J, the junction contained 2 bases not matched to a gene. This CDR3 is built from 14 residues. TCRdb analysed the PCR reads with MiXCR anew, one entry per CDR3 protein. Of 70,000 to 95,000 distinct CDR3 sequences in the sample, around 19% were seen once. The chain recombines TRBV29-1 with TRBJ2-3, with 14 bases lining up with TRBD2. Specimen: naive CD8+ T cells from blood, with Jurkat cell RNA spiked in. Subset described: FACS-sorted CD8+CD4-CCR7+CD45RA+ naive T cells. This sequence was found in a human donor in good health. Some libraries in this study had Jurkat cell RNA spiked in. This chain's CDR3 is CSVGLAGETDTQYF. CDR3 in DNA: TGCAGCGTGGGACTAGCGGGAGAGACAGATACGCAGTATTTT.